Below, 3 T cell receptor beta chains from the same sample are listed, as sequenced in a study of monozygotic twins with inflammatory bowel disease. TCRdb derives one entry per CDR3 protein from the 5' RACE reads, leaving out DNA. The listing contains 420,000 or so distinct CDR3 sequences. The specimen sequenced was blood. These receptors came from a human donor with ulcerative colitis or Crohn's disease, or a healthy co-twin of an affected twin (not recorded which).

The chain carries TRBV6-1 and TRBJ1-1; TCRdb lists TRBD1, though no DNA is available to test this call. The CDR3 has 15 amino acids. Germline assignment: CDR1 MNHNS and CDR2 SASEGT. This chain's CDR3 is CASSRGQGAILTAFF.

The chain joins TRBV29-1 to TRBJ2-7; as DNA is missing, the TRBD2 call by TCRdb cannot be tested. The V gene's germline CDR1 is SQVTM and CDR2 ANQGSEA. The CDR3 sequence is 14 residues long. Here the CDR3 reads CSVVMGGRGYEQYF.

The CDR3 reads CATGLNTGELFF. V usage is TRBV24-1 and J usage is TRBJ2-2. Germline V CDR1 and CDR2: KGHDR, SFDVKD. CDR3 length: 12 amino acids.